This TCR beta chain originates from a study of identical twins' blood T cells. In the original workflow: Per-library CDR3 reads ranged 2.2 to 3.6 million; clonotypes, ~85,000 to ~500,000. TCRdb analysed the 5' RACE reads with MiXCR anew, one entry per CDR3 protein. Here the V and J calls rest on TCRdb's processing, not on the authors' analysis. In the table there are about 370,000 distinct CDR3 sequences, about 28% of which are singletons. After removal of 1 base from V and 10 bases from J, the junction contained 1 base not matched to a gene. The CDR3 totals 12 residues. CDR1 and CDR2 from the germline V gene are MRHNA and SNTAGT. This clonotype showed up just a few times.

This chain links TRBV6-4 with TRBJ1-1, with TRBD1 identical over 9 bases. This receptor was taken from a woman aged 18-49 years in good health. What was sequenced was PBMCs. In DNA form, the CDR3 reads TGTGCCAGCAGTGACTACAGGGGGCGAGCTTTCTTT. As protein: CASSDYRGRAFF.